This is a list of T cell receptor beta chains from one sample in a study of cytomegalovirus exposure and HLA in healthy donors. Sequencing used immunoSEQ multiplex PCR; TCRdb keeps in-frame clones, though not all of them. The data contain some 190,000 clones, about nine tenths of them seen just once; the ten biggest clones take up over 1%. The sample comprised PBMCs. The receptor set was obtained from a man younger than 45 in good health and CMV-seronegative. CDR3s include the opening cysteine and the closing phenylalanine or tryptophan. A D gene is named only where the DNA matches it firmly. The size field is filled for only some rows; it gives once, few, many or a size class.

len: 15; abundance: few; d_gene: TRBD1; j_gene: TRBJ2-7; v_gene: TRBV7-2; CDR3aa: CASSYSGTDSYEQYF; CDR3nt: TGTGCCAGCAGCTACTCCGGGACAGACTCCTACGAGCAGTACTTC
len: 15; abundance: .; d_gene: .; j_gene: TRBJ1-1; v_gene: TRBV27; CDR3aa: CASSPPGRMNTEAFF; CDR3nt: TGTGCCAGCAGTCCCCCCGGCAGGATGAACACTGAAGCTTTCTTT
len: 14; abundance: .; d_gene: .; j_gene: TRBJ1-5; v_gene: TRBV2; CDR3aa: CASSPQRGTQPQHF; CDR3nt: TGTGCCAGCAGTCCACAGAGGGGGACCCAGCCCCAGCATTTT
len: 13; abundance: .; d_gene: TRBD1; j_gene: TRBJ2-7; v_gene: TRBV9; CDR3aa: CASGRGRAYEQYF; CDR3nt: TGTGCCAGCGGCAGGGGGCGAGCCTACGAGCAGTACTTC
len: 16; abundance: .; d_gene: TRBD2; j_gene: TRBJ2-3; v_gene: TRBV5-6; CDR3aa: CASSPGTSGSTDTQYF; CDR3nt: TGTGCCAGCAGCCCAGGGACTAGCGGTAGCACAGATACGCAGTATTTT
len: 15; abundance: .; d_gene: TRBD1; j_gene: TRBJ1-2; v_gene: TRBV5-4; CDR3aa: CASSLGGWQGDGYTF; CDR3nt: TGTGCCAGCAGCTTGGGGGGTTGGCAGGGGGATGGCTACACCTTC
len: 15; abundance: .; d_gene: TRBD1; j_gene: TRBJ2-7; v_gene: TRBV29-1; CDR3aa: CSVTAGTVLAYEQYF; CDR3nt: TGCAGCGTTACCGCCGGGACAGTCTTAGCCTACGAGCAGTACTTC
len: 13; abundance: .; d_gene: .; j_gene: TRBJ1-6; v_gene: TRBV10-3; CDR3aa: CAISRQLDSPLHF; CDR3nt: TGTGCCATCAGTAGACAGCTCGATTCACCCCTCCACTTT
len: 16; abundance: .; d_gene: .; j_gene: TRBJ2-7; v_gene: TRBV9; CDR3aa: CASSVGPAGSSYEQYF; CDR3nt: TGTGCCAGCAGCGTAGGTCCTGCTGGGAGCTCCTACGAGCAGTACTTC
len: 17; abundance: .; d_gene: TRBD2; j_gene: TRBJ2-2; v_gene: TRBV7-2; CDR3aa: CASSWNRGGASTGELFF; CDR3nt: TGTGCCAGCAGCTGGAACCGCGGGGGGGCTAGCACCGGGGAGCTGTTTTTT
len: 13; abundance: .; d_gene: TRBD2; j_gene: TRBJ2-7; v_gene: TRBV25-1; CDR3aa: CASSGPGGNEQYF; CDR3nt: TGTGCCAGCAGTGGGCCGGGGGGGAACGAGCAGTACTTC
len: 16; abundance: once; d_gene: .; j_gene: TRBJ2-6; v_gene: TRBV5-5; CDR3aa: CASSLAWISGANGLTF; CDR3nt: TGTGCCAGCAGCTTGGCCTGGATCTCTGGGGCCAACGGCCTGACTTTC
len: 15; abundance: .; d_gene: .; j_gene: TRBJ1-5; v_gene: TRBV15; CDR3aa: CATSRDRGQAQPQHF; CDR3nt: TGTGCCACCAGCAGAGATCGTGGGCAGGCCCAGCCCCAGCATTTT
len: 14; abundance: once; d_gene: TRBD1; j_gene: TRBJ2-1; v_gene: TRBV19; CDR3aa: CATSWTGFNNEQFF; CDR3nt: TGTGCCACCTCGTGGACAGGTTTCAACAATGAGCAGTTCTTC
len: 14; abundance: .; d_gene: TRBD2; j_gene: TRBJ2-1; v_gene: TRBV27; CDR3aa: CASSSGLPRFEQFF; CDR3nt: TGTGCCAGCAGTTCGGGACTACCCCGATTCGAGCAGTTCTTC
len: 17; abundance: .; d_gene: TRBD1; j_gene: TRBJ1-5; v_gene: TRBV19; CDR3aa: CASTLGDRWYSNQPQHF; CDR3nt: TGTGCCAGTACCTTAGGGGACAGGTGGTATAGCAATCAGCCCCAGCATTTT